This record looks at one TCR beta chain sequence and its context. Original methodology: Reference gene primer amplification gave estimated nucleated cell counts. Clones were read by immunoSEQ multiplex PCR, and TCRdb kept only the in-frame ones, dropping some. Clone size and V and J calls were adopted from that table, with D and trimming inferred from the DNA. The sample yields tens of thousands of clones, roughly 90% seen once. This CDR3 is 14 amino acids long. Germline-derived CDR1 and CDR2 are LNHDA and SQIVND (reference sequence). Trimming took off 9 bases at V and 3 bases at J, with 17 bases between the two ends. The data belong to a study of blood T cell repertoires in COVID-19. As for the study in general: COVID-19 samples, acute and convalescent, were from the United States, Italy and Spain.

Sequencing was carried out using peripheral blood. The chain couples TRBV19 to TRBJ1-1; TRBD1 is a possible D gene (5 bases). The origin of this receptor is a man aged 55 to 69 with acute or convalescent COVID-19. The CDR3 loop is CASIGFSGYTEAFF. CDR3 nucleotides: TGTGCCAGCATAGGGTTCTCAGGGTACACTGAAGCTTTCTTT.